Following are 18 T cell receptor beta chains from one sample sequenced in a study of cytomegalovirus exposure and HLA in healthy donors. With 60 Vbeta and 13 Jbeta primers, the PCR was carried out. TCRdb's table, derived via immunoSEQ multiplex PCR, lists solely in-frame clones and lacks some. This table holds roughly 35,000 clones. Sequences were obtained from PBMCs. These TCRs come from a woman in her thirties or forties in good health and CMV-seropositive.

This clone is labeled medium-sized (0.01 to 0.1%) based on frequency. V gene TRBV27 combines with J gene TRBJ2-7; 11 bases match TRBD1. CDR3 length equals 12 residues. From germline, CDR1 is MNHEY and CDR2 SMNVEV (reference sequence). Trimming took 8 bases from V and 5 from J; bases not matched to a gene: 2. CDR3 nucleotide sequence: TGTGCCAGCGGACAGGGGGCACACGAGCAGTACTTC. Protein: CASGQGAHEQYF.

The chain has TRBV5-1 and TRBJ1-2; TRBD1 matches 10 bases. The V gene's germline CDR1 is SGHRS and CDR2 YFSETQ. V dropped 7 bases and J dropped 6; count of bases not matched to a gene: 12. The CDR3 is 15 residues long. The CDR3 sequence is CASRDRGPASDGYTF. CDR3 DNA: TGCGCCAGCCGGGACAGGGGTCCCGCATCCGATGGCTACACCTTC. Drawing the rest from reference TRBV5-1 and TRBJ1-2, the complete variable domain is KAGVTQTPRYLIKTRGQQVTLSCSPISGHRSVSWYQQTPGQGLQFLFEYFSETQRNKGNFPGRFSGRQFSNSRSEMNVSTLELGDSALYLCASRDRGPASDGYTFGSGTRLTVV.

The V gene is TRBV5-4, the J gene TRBJ1-1; 8 nucleotides line up with TRBD1. This CDR3 spans 16 amino acids. CDR1 SGHNT and CDR2 YYREEE come from the germline V gene (reference sequence). J was trimmed by 10 bases and V by 0 bases; bases with no gene match: 14. For the CDR3, the DNA is TGTGCCAGCAGCTTGGCCGCTGGGGGGGCAGGGGGCCCAGCTTTCTTT. Its translation is CASSLAAGGAGGPAFF.

The V call is TRBV6-5, the J call TRBJ2-5, with 7 bases identical to TRBD1. The trim removed 3 bases at V and 2 bases at J, leaving 3 bases unmatched. Germline CDR1 MNHEY, CDR2 SVGAGI. This CDR3 contains 14 residues. Here the CDR3 reads CASSYGTAQETQYF. CDR3 in DNA: TGTGCCAGCAGTTATGGGACAGCTCAAGAGACCCAGTACTTC.

This chain links TRBV4-2 with TRBJ2-3; D remains ambiguous. CDR3 size: 14 residues. V was shortened by 0 bases and J by 6 bases, with 10 bases between the two germline ends. Germline-derived CDR1 and CDR2 are LGHNA and YNFKEQ. The CDR3 DNA reads TGTGCCAGCAGCCAAGATAGATCAAAGGATACGCAGTATTTT. As protein: CASSQDRSKDTQYF.

This chain links TRBV5-8 with TRBJ1-2; 9 nucleotides match TRBD1. CDR3 length: 14 residues. After removal of 6 bases from V and 7 bases from J, the junction contained 10 bases not matched to a gene. Germline lookup yields CDR1 SGHTS and CDR2 YDEGEE. The CDR3 bases are TGTGCCAGCATGCGGACAGGGGTCGTGTGTGGCTACACCTTC. It is translated as CASMRTGVVCGYTF.

The J gene is TRBJ1-2, the V gene TRBV10-3; TRBD1 matches at 8 bases. Trimming removed 11 bases from V and 2 bases from J; junction bases left unmatched: 10. CDR1 is ENHRY and CDR2 is SYGVKD in the germline V gene. The CDR3 loop spans 14 amino acids. Here the CDR3 DNA reads TGTGCCGTAATGGGGACAGGACTGAACTATGGCTACACCTTC. Translation: CAVMGTGLNYGYTF.

The CDR3 sequence is CASSLGGTSGADEQFF. For the CDR3, the DNA is TGCGCCAGCAGCTTGGGCGGGACTAGCGGTGCGGATGAGCAGTTCTTC. The genes are TRBV5-1 and TRBJ2-1; TRBD2 matches at 11 bases. The J segment lost 8 bases and the V segment lost 0 bases, leaving 7 bases of the junction unmatched. Germline V gene lookup returns CDR1 SGHRS and CDR2 YFSETQ. This CDR3 contains 16 residues.

Written as DNA, the CDR3 is TGTGCCATCAGTGAGTCTGGAGCGCTAAGCACAGATACGCAGTATTTT. Its translation is CAISESGALSTDTQYF. The chain recombines TRBV10-3 with TRBJ2-3; D not certain. The CDR3 has 16 amino acids. V was pared by 0 bases and J by 0 bases, with 10 bases between. CDR1 ENHRY and CDR2 SYGVKD come from the germline V gene.

This rearrangement joins TRBV9 to TRBJ2-5; 10 nucleotides line up with TRBD2. Near its end, the DNA agrees better with TRBJ2-7, so the J call may be wrong. The CDR3 spans 14 residues. Germline CDR1 and CDR2: SGDLS and YYNGEE. CDR3 region: CASPLSSGGYEQYF. The CDR3 DNA sequence: TGTGCCAGCCCCCTTTCTAGCGGGGGCTACGAGCAGTACTTC.

The chain links TRBV5-6 to TRBJ2-5; 11 nucleotides match TRBD2. CDR3 length: 15 residues. Germline V gene sequence: CDR1 SGHDT, CDR2 YYEEEE. Trimming cost V 3 bases and J 4 bases; bases outside gene matches: 5. The CDR3 here is CASSYIAGGGETQYF. CDR3 nucleotide sequence: TGTGCCAGCAGCTATATAGCGGGAGGGGGAGAGACCCAGTACTTC.

The chain joins TRBV4-1 to TRBJ1-4, with 7 bases lining up with TRBD1. V gave up 5 bases and J gave up 3 bases; unmatched junction bases: 6. Looked up from germline, CDR1 is MGHRA and CDR2 is YSYEKL. This CDR3 is built from 15 residues. The CDR3 reads CASSGRDSSNEKLFF. The CDR3 DNA is TGCGCCAGCAGCGGTCGGGACAGCTCTAATGAAAAACTGTTTTTT.

This chain connects TRBV7-2 to TRBJ2-4; D possibly corresponds to TRBD2 (5 bases). The germline V gene encodes CDR1 SGHTA and CDR2 FQGNSA. There are 15 residues in the CDR3. Trimming cost V 6 bases and J 1 base, with 13 bases left between them. CDR3 DNA sequence: TGTGCCAGCAGGGGCACCGGGAAGGCCAAAAACATTCAGTACTTC. Translation gives CASRGTGKAKNIQYF.

The chain couples TRBV7-6 to TRBJ1-2; TRBD1 might be the D (6 bases). V was pared by 9 bases and J by 6 bases, with 23 bases between. Germline V gene data show CDR1 as SGHVS and CDR2 as FNYEAQ. This CDR3 spans 15 amino acids. CDR3 loop: CARPQGLQVRDGYTF. CDR3 in DNA: TGTGCCAGGCCTCAGGGGTTACAGGTTCGGGATGGCTACACCTTC.

This rearrangement joins TRBV7-8 to TRBJ2-5, with TRBD1 as a possible D gene (6 bases). Per the germline V gene, CDR1 is SGHVS and CDR2 is FQNEAQ. The V end lost 2 bases, the J end lost 0 bases, and 13 bases lay between the germline ends. CDR3 length: 16 amino acids. The CDR3 DNA reads as TGTGCCAGCAGCTTATACGGGACACCGTACCAAGAGACCCAGTACTTC. It translates to CASSLYGTPYQETQYF. The variable domain in full, with the rest retrieved from reference TRBV7-8 and TRBJ2-5, is GAGVSQSPRYKVAKRGQDVALRCDPISGHVSLFWYQQALGQGPEFLTYFQNEAQLDKSGLPSDRFFAERPEGSVSTLKIQRTQQEDSAVYLCASSLYGTPYQETQYFGPGTRLLVL.

The gene calls are TRBV4-1 and TRBJ2-1; 8 nucleotides line up with TRBD2. The CDR3 is 18 amino acids. Looked up from germline, CDR1 is MGHRA and CDR2 is YSYEKL. J lost 8 bases, V lost 3 bases, and 18 bases had no gene match. CDR3 nucleotides: TGCGCCAGCAGCCACGCCCCGGCAGTCAGCGGGGGCAGGGATGAGCAGTTCTTC. This gives the protein CASSHAPAVSGGRDEQFF.

The chain joins TRBV30 to TRBJ2-7, with TRBD1 matching 9 bases. CDR3 length: 17 residues. The ends lost 2 bases at V and 3 bases at J; junction bases unmatched: 14. In germline, CDR1 is GTSNPN, CDR2 SVGIG (reference sequence). The CDR3 sequence: CAWSLTGGYGMNYEQYF. In DNA, the CDR3 is TGTGCCTGGAGTTTAACAGGGGGCTACGGGATGAACTACGAGCAGTACTTC.

The gene calls are TRBV14 and TRBJ2-7; 9 positions agree with TRBD1. CDR3 length: 15 amino acids. From germline, CDR1 is SGHDN and CDR2 FVKESK. The ends lost 4 bases at V and 2 bases at J; junction bases unmatched: 6. The CDR3 sequence is CASSRRQGGAYEQYF. The DNA for the CDR3 is TGTGCCAGCAGCCGAAGACAGGGGGGGGCCTACGAGCAGTACTTC.